This T cell receptor (beta chain) came from a study of Ad26.COV2.S vaccination and SARS-CoV-2 variants. Study-wide background: The study gave Ad26.COV2.S intramuscularly, once or twice 56 days apart.

Details on this clone: Its antigen is not identified.

Germline V CDR1 and CDR2: MNHEY, SVGAGI. The CDR3 contains 15 residues. Between the trimmed V and J ends, which lost 1 base and 0 bases, there was a span of 9 bases. This table comes from immunoSEQ multiplex PCR, and its TCRdb copy is limited to in-frame clones, with some not included. The table lists around 500,000 clones, 80% to 90% of them singletons. Treatment described: 15 to 20 received Ad26.COV2.S at low or high dose, single or two shots; roughly five received placebo; per-sample allocation not given. Each sample was drawn 63 days after the first injection (of vaccine or placebo). Whoever gave the sample was an adult aged 18-55 years in Boston. Study findings and constraints: Placebo recipients had lower spike-specific TCR breadth than vaccine recipients. Analytic work on TCR breadth and depth might have understated the full extent of total T cell responses.

The source material was peripheral blood, sampled in a trial of Ad26.COV2.S vaccine versus placebo. The chain has TRBV6-5 and TRBJ1-1, with D tentatively TRBD1 (5 bases). This receptor was identified in a person aged 18-65 years who received the Ad26.COV2.S COVID-19 vaccine or a placebo. DNA of the CDR3: TGTGCCAGCAGTTACTGGGACGGATTGAACACTGAAGCTTTCTTT. It specifies CASSYWDGLNTEAFF.